This TCR beta chain was identified during a study of cytomegalovirus exposure and HLA in healthy donors. Points from the study as a whole: In vitro experiments confirmed that three CMV-associated chains were specific for CMV antigens. Prediction of most subjects' HLA-A and HLA-B alleles by TCR beta sequences was reportedly accurate. Rare TCR sequences predominated, though certain public TCRs were found in many donors.

Germline CDR1 and CDR2: SGHTS and YDEGEE. This CDR3 has 15 residues. V dropped 0 bases and J dropped 1; count of bases not matched to a gene: 3. Regarding this clone: Its antigen is currently unknown.

This PCR relied on a set of 60 Vbeta primers and 13 Jbeta primers. The data were produced by immunoSEQ multiplex PCR, yet TCRdb's version contains in-frame clones alone and is incomplete. The table records 140,000 or so clones, around 73% of them present only once. What was sequenced was PBMCs. The chain employs TRBV5-8 and TRBJ1-1; 7 positions agree with TRBD1. The TCR originated in a female donor in good health and CMV-seronegative. CDR3 nucleotide sequence: TGTGCCAGCAGCTTGGTTTGGACAGGGAACACTGAAGCTTTCTTT. The encoded protein is CASSLVWTGNTEAFF.